These T cell receptor beta chains were read from a single sample in a study of blood T cell repertoires in COVID-19. Assay: immunoSEQ multiplex PCR; the TCRdb copy retains only in-frame clones and omits some. This table has roughly 150,000 clones, approximately 86% appearing once. Specimen: peripheral blood. These receptors originate from a woman older than 75 with COVID-19, enrolled during active disease. Both conserved end residues are part of each CDR3. Each record gives: D gene, V gene, clone size, CDR3 protein. D genes are given only for firm matches. Rows may omit the clone size; those that give it use once, few, many or a size class.

NA	TRBV6-6	NA	CASRYGLQQEKLFF
NA	TRBV5-4	NA	CASSPGSSGANVLTF
NA	TRBV7-8	NA	CASSLEGTYNEQFF
TRBD2	TRBV6-4	NA	CASSDVGGPGGELFF
TRBD2	TRBV2	NA	CASRRAGYEQYF
TRBD2	TRBV27	NA	CASSLASPGLAGVVTQYF
TRBD1	TRBV5-5	once	CASSPWTGGTGNTIYF
NA	TRBV5-5	NA	CASSLGTVSYNSPLHF
NA	TRBV7-2	NA	CASSLAFGTAYGEQYF
NA	TRBV5-6	NA	CASSLAGRGGHEQFF
NA	TRBV3-1/TRBV3-2	NA	CASSRIQGGETQYF
TRBD2	TRBV28	NA	CASSLAVGTYEQYF
NA	TRBV10-2	NA	CASSGTGELFF
NA	TRBV3-1/TRBV3-2	NA	CASSQTPRRSGANVLTF
TRBD2	TRBV29-1	NA	CSVEVGGAGWGNEQFF
NA	TRBV20-1	NA	CSVVAPGELFF
NA	TRBV18	NA	CASSPPVGQSYEQYF
NA	TRBV27	NA	CASSLRPAGSDTQYF
NA	TRBV6-2/TRBV6-3	NA	CASSWDSGTQYF
TRBD1	TRBV3-1/TRBV3-2	NA	CASSRTGDTTDTQYF
NA	TRBV5-4	NA	CASSPGQRTDTQYF
NA	TRBV5-3	NA	CARSRCNREHYDQPQHF
TRBD1	TRBV28	NA	CASSRQGPEQFF
NA	TRBV6-2/TRBV6-3	NA	CASSPGTLLQETQYF
TRBD1	TRBV27	NA	CASSLTGGPNYGYTF
NA	TRBV28	NA	CATIDSMNTEAFF
TRBD2	TRBV19	few	CASSMGGTETQYF
NA	TRBV4-2	NA	CASSQASVNSPLHF
TRBD2	TRBV18	once	CASSAGGVSEQYF
TRBD2	TRBV5-3	NA	CARSFHRDYFHEQYF